One and the same sample provided the 11 T cell receptor beta chains below, sequenced in a study of blood T cell repertoires in COVID-19. Only in-frame clones appear in the TCRdb table, and some are missing; sequencing was by immunoSEQ multiplex PCR. The sample contains 180,000 or so clones, over 75% of which appear only once. The specimen was peripheral blood. These receptors all come from a man aged 50 to 59 who had recovered from COVID-19.

The V and J genes are TRBV2 and TRBJ2-2, with 7 nucleotides matching TRBD1. CDR1 and CDR2 from the germline V gene are SNHLY and FYNNEI. The CDR3 covers 14 residues. Trimming cost V 8 bases and J 5 bases; bases outside gene matches: 8. CDR3 sequence reads: CASLGTVRTGELFF. The CDR3 coding sequence is TGTGCCAGCTTGGGGACAGTCCGTACCGGGGAGCTGTTTTTT.

The rearrangement joins TRBV30 to TRBJ2-7, with TRBD1 identical over 9 bases. J lost 7 bases, V lost 3 bases, and 10 bases had no gene match. CDR1 GTSNPN and CDR2 SVGIG come from the germline V gene (reference sequence). The CDR3 runs 14 residues. The CDR3 spells CAWSVQGARGEQYF. DNA of the CDR3: TGTGCCTGGAGCGTACAGGGGGCAAGGGGAGAGCAGTACTTC. Filled out from reference TRBV30 and TRBJ2-7, the complete variable domain reads SQTIHQWPATLVQPVGSPLSLECTVEGTSNPNLYWYRQAAGRGLQLLFYSVGIGQISSEVPQNLSASRPQDRQFILSSKKLLLSDSGFYLCAWSVQGARGEQYFGPGTRLTVT.

The chain couples TRBV18 to TRBJ2-1, with 12 bases fitting TRBD2. Trimming removed 9 bases from V and 8 bases from J; junction bases left unmatched: 11. CDR3 length: 15 amino acids. Per the germline V gene, CDR1 is KGHSH and CDR2 is LQKENI. In DNA, the CDR3 is TGTGCCAGTCGTTCTAGCGGGAGGGCCGGTGATGAGCAGTTCTTC. Translated, it gives CASRSSGRAGDEQFF.

The CDR3 spells CASSVDSMTFF. The CDR3 coding sequence is TGCGCCAGCAGCGTGGACAGTATGACTTTCTTT. The V gene is TRBV5-1, the J gene TRBJ1-1, with D perhaps matching TRBD1 (6 bases). The CDR3 has 11 amino acids. Trimming removed 4 bases from V and 12 bases from J, with 13 bases in between. The germline V gene has CDR1 SGHRS and CDR2 YFSETQ.

The chain has TRBV19 and TRBJ2-5; tentatively, D is TRBD1 (5 bases). Trimming pared 4 bases from V and 2 bases from J, leaving 8 bases between. CDR3 size: 13 residues. Germline V gene data show CDR1 as LNHDA and CDR2 as SQIVND (reference sequence). This CDR3 is CASSRGRQETQYF. As DNA, the CDR3 is TGTGCCAGTAGTAGGGGCCGACAAGAGACCCAGTACTTC.

This clone was seen only once. The chain is built from TRBV6-5 and TRBJ2-7, with 7 positions matching TRBD1. This CDR3 region has 13 residues. V was pared by 8 bases and J by 2 bases, with 6 bases of the junction left unmatched. In germline, CDR1 is MNHEY, CDR2 SVGAGI. CDR3 bases: TGTGCCAGCGCCCGGGACAGAACCTACGAGCAGTACTTC. Amino acids: CASARDRTYEQYF.

The CDR3 DNA follows: TGTGCCTGGAGTCGGATTGAGCGTGAGCAGTTCTTC. Its protein is CAWSRIEREQFF. V and J are TRBV30 and TRBJ2-1; D gene unclear. CDR1 GTSNPN and CDR2 SVGIG come from the germline V gene (reference sequence). V lost 2 bases, J lost 9 bases, and 11 bases lay in between. The CDR3 totals 12 residues.

This chain connects TRBV6-5 to TRBJ2-7, with 8 positions matching TRBD2. The CDR3 is 15 residues long. J was trimmed by 3 bases and V by 5 bases; bases with no gene match: 9. The germline CDR1 and CDR2 sequences are MNHEY and SVGAGI. CDR3 residues: CASSQRLALRYEQYF. The CDR3 DNA is TGTGCCAGCAGTCAAAGACTAGCGCTTCGCTACGAGCAGTACTTC.

The table lists this clone with a few counts. V usage is TRBV3-1 (or the pseudogene TRBV3-2) and J usage is TRBJ2-5; weak D call: TRBD2 (5 bases). Germline V CDR1 and CDR2: LGHDT, YNNKEL (reference sequence). The CDR3 loop spans 15 amino acids. The V end was cut by 1 base, the J end by 4 bases, with 13 bases between. The CDR3 protein is CASSQGGQRRETQYF. The CDR3 DNA is TGTGCCAGCAGCCAAGGAGGCCAGCGGAGAGAGACCCAGTACTTC.

J is TRBJ2-2 and V is TRBV5-4, with a tentative D call TRBD2 (5 bases). The germline V and J ends were trimmed by 3 bases and 4 bases, with 16 bases remaining between them. Looked up from germline, CDR1 is SGHNT and CDR2 is YYREEE (reference sequence). The CDR3 contains 16 residues. The CDR3 sequence is CASSSGSARATGELFF. In DNA form, the CDR3 reads TGTGCCAGCAGCTCCGGCTCGGCGAGGGCCACCGGGGAGCTGTTTTTT. The complete variable domain, with remaining parts taken from reference TRBV5-4 and TRBJ2-2, reads ETGVTQSPTHLIKTRGQQVTLRCSSQSGHNTVSWYQQALGQGPQFIFQYYREEENGRGNFPPRFSGLQFPNYSSELNVNALELDDSALYLCASSSGSARATGELFFGEGSRLTVL.

The rearrangement links TRBV7-3 to TRBJ2-1, with 7 bases aligning to TRBD1. Trimming removed 2 bases from V and 4 bases from J; junction bases left unmatched: 5. The CDR3 spans 15 residues. The germline V gene encodes CDR1 SGHTA and CDR2 FQGTGA. The CDR3 nucleotides are TGTGCCAGCAGCTTATATGGACAGGCTTACAATGAGCAGTTCTTC. This encodes CASSLYGQAYNEQFF.